The entry that follows covers one TCR beta chain sequence. The CDR3 length is 11 residues. CDR1 and CDR2 (germline): GTSNPN, SVGIG (reference sequence). V was trimmed by 4 bases and J by 3 bases, leaving 7 bases between them. This record comes from a study of CD8+ T cells in alopecia areata. After isolation, RNA underwent reverse transcription to generate cDNA as the sequencing template. Only in-frame clones appear in the TCRdb table, and some are missing; sequencing was by immunoSEQ multiplex PCR. Of about 90,000 clones in the sample, about 44% are singletons; the top ten hold more than 15%. Treatment in this sample: oral pan-JAK inhibitor, 5-10 mg twice daily. Those with alopecia areata gave lesional scalp punch biopsies and peripheral blood.

The sequencing used CD8+ T cells sorted from blood, collected at week 24, from a patient treated with tofacitinib. This TCR was sampled from a human donor with alopecia areata. The chain recombines TRBV30 with TRBJ2-7; the D is unclear. This CDR3 reads CAWTDGYEQYF. The DNA of the CDR3 is TGTGCCTGGACCGACGGCTACGAGCAGTACTTC.